This entry concerns a single T cell receptor beta chain. A read error may account for a junction end that differs from germline. A multiplex PCR was run with 60 Vbeta primers and 13 Jbeta primers. The data were produced by immunoSEQ multiplex PCR, yet TCRdb's version contains in-frame clones alone and is incomplete. The table lists about 110,000 clones, about two thirds of them singletons. Donors in the study were healthy people who gave bone marrow. These data originate in a study of cytomegalovirus exposure and HLA in healthy donors. CDR1 is SSHAT, CDR2 FNYEAQ, per germline (reference sequence). The CDR3 extends over 20 amino acids.

The sample comprised PBMCs. The rearrangement uses TRBV7-7 and TRBJ2-1, with 10 bases fitting TRBD2. This TCR derives from a boy younger than 18 in good health and CMV-seronegative. Here the CDR3 reads CASSLASVAGGRTAYNEQFF. The CDR3 DNA reads as TGTGCTAGCAGCTTAGCCTCGGTAGCGGGAGGCCGAACCGCCTACAATGAGCAGTTCTTC.